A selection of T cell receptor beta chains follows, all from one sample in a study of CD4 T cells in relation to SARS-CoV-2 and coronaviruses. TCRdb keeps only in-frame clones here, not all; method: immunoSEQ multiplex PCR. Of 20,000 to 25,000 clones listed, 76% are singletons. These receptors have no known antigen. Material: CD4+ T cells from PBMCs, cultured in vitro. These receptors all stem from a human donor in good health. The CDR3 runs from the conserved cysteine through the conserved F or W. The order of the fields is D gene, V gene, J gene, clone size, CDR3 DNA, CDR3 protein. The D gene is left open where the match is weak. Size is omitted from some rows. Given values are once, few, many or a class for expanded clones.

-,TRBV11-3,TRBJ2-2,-,TGTGCCAGCAGCGTCCGTACAGGGAACACCGGGGAGCTGTTTTTT,CASSVRTGNTGELFF
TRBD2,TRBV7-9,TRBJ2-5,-,TGTGCCAGCAGCCCAGCGGGAGAAGGCCAAGAGACCCAGTACTTC,CASSPAGEGQETQYF
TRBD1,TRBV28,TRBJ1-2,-,TGTGCCAGCAGTTTGCCGGGACAGGGGGACTCGGCGTCGATCGGCTACACCTTC,CASSLPGQGDSASIGYTF
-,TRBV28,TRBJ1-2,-,TGTGCCAGCAGTTTACCGGGCCAGGGGATGGACTACACCTTC,CASSLPGQGMDYTF
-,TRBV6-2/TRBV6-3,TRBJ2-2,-,TGTGCCAGCAGATACCTAAACACCGGGGAGCTGTTTTTT,CASRYLNTGELFF
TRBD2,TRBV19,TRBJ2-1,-,TGTGCCAGTAGTATGGGACTAGCGGGAGGGCCTGTCTACAATGAGCAGTTCTTC,CASSMGLAGGPVYNEQFF
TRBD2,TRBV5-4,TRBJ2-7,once,TGTGCCAGCAGTCTAGCGGGAGGGCCCACCTACGAGCAGTACTTC,CASSLAGGPTYEQYF
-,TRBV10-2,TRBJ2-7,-,TGCGCCAGCACGGACGGCTACTCCTACGAGCAGTACTTC,CASTDGYSYEQYF
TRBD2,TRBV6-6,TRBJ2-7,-,TGTGCCAGCACTCAATTGGCGGGAGACTACGAGCAGTACTTC,CASTQLAGDYEQYF
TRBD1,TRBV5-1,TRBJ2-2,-,TGCGCCAGCAGCTCTGGACAGGGCCACGGGGAGCTGTTTTTT,CASSSGQGHGELFF
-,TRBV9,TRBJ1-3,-,TGTGCCAGCAGCGTAGGCGAGAGAGGAAACACCATATATTTT,CASSVGERGNTIYF
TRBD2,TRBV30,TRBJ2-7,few,TGTGCCTGGAGTGGGACTAGCGGGTTTTACGAGCAGTACTTC,CAWSGTSGFYEQYF
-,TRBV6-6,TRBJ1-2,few,TGTGCCAGCAGGCGAGGTGCAGGGAACTCCTATGGCTACACCTTC,CASRRGAGNSYGYTF
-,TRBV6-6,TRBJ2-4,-,TGTGCCAGCAGGTCCCGACAGTTAGCCAAAAACATTCAGTACTTC,CASRSRQLAKNIQYF
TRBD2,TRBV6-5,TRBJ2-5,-,TGTGCCAGCAGACGACTAGCGGCCCAAGAGACCCAGTACTTC,CASRRLAAQETQYF
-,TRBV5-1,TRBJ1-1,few,TGCGCCAGCAGCTTGGAGGCAGACACTGAAGCTTTCTTT,CASSLEADTEAFF
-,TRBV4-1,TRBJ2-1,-,TGCGCCAGCCAGACCCGGGACCGGGGCTACAATGAGCAGTTCTTC,CASQTRDRGYNEQFF
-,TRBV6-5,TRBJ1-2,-,TGTGCCAGCAGGGCAACGGGACACCATTTGGATGGCTACACCTTC,CASRATGHHLDGYTF
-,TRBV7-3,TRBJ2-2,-,TGTGCCAGCAGCTCCTACACCGGGGAGCTGTTTTTT,CASSSYTGELFF
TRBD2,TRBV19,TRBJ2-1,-,TGTGCCAGTAGTATGGGACTAGCGGTTTACTACAATGAGCAGTTCTTC,CASSMGLAVYYNEQFF